These 21 T cell receptor beta chains were all obtained from the same sample, sequenced in a study of CD8 T cell repertoires and HIV-1 epitope variants. Their antigens are not known. Measured with immunoSEQ multiplex PCR; TCRdb has only the in-frame clones, and not every one. Of a few thousand clones in the sample, about three quarters were seen once. Sequencing input: cultured CD8+ T cells derived from PBMCs. The receptor source for this set is a male donor with HIV.

This clone was detected only a few times. The rearrangement joins TRBV6-5 to TRBJ1-5; perhaps TRBD1 as D (6 bases). The CDR3 covers 14 residues. V shed 5 bases and J shed 3 bases, with 11 bases lying between them. Germline CDR1 is MNHEY and CDR2 is SVGAGI. DNA of the CDR3: TGTGCCAGCAGTACAGGGAAATACAATCAGCCCCAGCATTTT. This gives the protein CASSTGKYNQPQHF.

The V and J genes are TRBV2 and TRBJ2-1, with D perhaps matching TRBD2 (7 bases). The V end lost 3 bases, the J end lost 0 bases, and 9 bases lay between the germline ends. The CDR3 totals 15 residues. CDR1 is SNHLY and CDR2 is FYNNEI in the germline V gene. The CDR3 nucleotides read TGTGCCAGCAGTGAGGGGGGGGCCTCCTACAATGAGCAGTTCTTC. It specifies CASSEGGASYNEQFF.

The chain links TRBV2 to TRBJ1-2; D not resolved. The CDR3 is 13 residues long. Per the germline V gene, CDR1 is SNHLY and CDR2 is FYNNEI. V lost 4 bases, J lost 2 bases, and 8 bases lay in between. The CDR3 DNA sequence: TGTGCCAGCAGTGCGGAGGGAAACTATGGCTACACCTTC. Translating it yields CASSAEGNYGYTF.

The CDR3 loop is CAISDRAEGQGNSPLHF. For the CDR3, the DNA is TGTGCCATCAGTGACCGGGCAGAAGGACAGGGGAATTCACCCCTCCACTTT. The rearrangement joins TRBV10-3 to TRBJ1-6; 9 positions agree with TRBD1. Germline V gives CDR1 ENHRY, CDR2 SYGVKD. Trimming removed 3 bases from V and 7 bases from J; junction bases left unmatched: 10. The CDR3 runs to 17 residues.

The rearrangement links TRBV27 to TRBJ2-4, with 14 bases lining up with TRBD2. The germline V gene encodes CDR1 MNHEY and CDR2 SMNVEV (reference sequence). CDR3 size: 14 residues. Trimming at V came to 2 bases and at J to 12 bases, leaving 3 bases not matched to a gene. The CDR3 sequence: CASSLGTSGSNQYF. In DNA form, the CDR3 reads TGTGCCAGCAGTTTAGGGACTAGCGGGAGTAATCAGTACTTC.

The chain carries TRBV19 and TRBJ2-4, with no clear D. The CDR3 runs 16 residues. V was cut by 7 bases and J by 0 bases, with 16 bases left in between. Germline values: CDR1 LNHDA, CDR2 SQIVND (reference sequence). The CDR3 spells CASNGPAPLAKNIQYF. Here the CDR3 DNA reads TGTGCCAGTAACGGTCCAGCCCCCTTAGCCAAAAACATTCAGTACTTC.

The chain links TRBV29-1 to TRBJ2-2; 13 bases are shared with TRBD2. This CDR3 contains 16 residues. Germline trimming cut 0 bases from V and 7 bases from J; bases unmatched to any gene: 5. The germline V gene encodes CDR1 SQVTM and CDR2 ANQGSEA. The CDR3 coding sequence is TGCAGCGTTGAAGATGCGACTAGCGGGAGGAACGGGGAGCTGTTTTTT. Its protein is CSVEDATSGRNGELFF.

The gene calls are TRBV19 and TRBJ2-1, with D hard to call. Trimming cost V 6 bases and J 0 bases, with 12 bases left between them. The germline V gene encodes CDR1 LNHDA and CDR2 SQIVND (reference sequence). The CDR3 length is 15 residues. The CDR3, as DNA: TGTGCCAGTAGCTTGGACCTTAACTCCTACAATGAGCAGTTCTTC. Encoded protein: CASSLDLNSYNEQFF.

This sequence joins TRBV11-2 and TRBJ1-2, with TRBD1 matching 8 bases. The CDR3 has 15 residues. V lost 0 bases to trimming and J lost 5 bases; unmatched junction nucleotides: 5. Germline loops: CDR1 SGHAT, CDR2 FQNNGV. This CDR3 reads CASSLDLGQGYGYTF. In DNA form, the CDR3 reads TGTGCCAGCAGCTTAGATCTTGGACAGGGATATGGCTACACCTTC.

The rearrangement uses TRBV7-9 and TRBJ2-1, with a possible D match to TRBD2 (6 bases). Germline CDR1 SEHNR, CDR2 FQNEAQ (reference sequence). CDR3 size: 12 residues. Trimming left V 5 bases short and J 9 bases short, with 11 bases between. The CDR3 spells CASSPTGGEQFF. The DNA of the CDR3 is TGTGCCAGCAGCCCCACCGGGGGTGAGCAGTTCTTC.

This clone showed up just once. The chain carries TRBV10-3 and TRBJ2-5; 8 nucleotides line up with TRBD1. The CDR3 runs 16 residues. Germline CDR1 reads ENHRY; CDR2 reads SYGVKD. V shed 6 bases, J shed 1 base, and the junction held 10 bases outside the gene matches. CDR3 sequence: CAISDLRTGGQETQYF. As DNA, the CDR3 is TGTGCCATCAGCGACCTCCGAACAGGGGGCCAAGAGACCCAGTACTTC.

This chain connects TRBV28 to TRBJ1-1; 7 bases line up with TRBD1. The germline V gene encodes CDR1 MDHEN and CDR2 SYDVKM. Trimming cost V 1 base and J 2 bases; bases outside gene matches: 7. The CDR3 spans 16 residues. CDR3 bases: TGTGCCAGCAGTTTATTCTTGGACAGGAGTAACACTGAAGCTTTCTTT. The encoded protein is CASSLFLDRSNTEAFF.

This chain links TRBV21-1 with TRBJ2-5. TRBV21-1 counts as a pseudogene. The CDR3 runs to 13 residues. This chain's CDR3 is CASTPIKKETQYF. The CDR3 bases are TGTGCCAGCACACCAATTAAAAAAGAGACCCAGTACTTC.

This clone was counted a few times. This chain links TRBV7-9 with TRBJ1-4; D gene ambiguous. Per germline, CDR1 SEHNR and CDR2 FQNEAQ (reference sequence). Trimming cost V 1 base and J 9 bases, with 3 bases left between them. This CDR3 comprises 11 residues. The CDR3 reads CASSLGQKLFF. CDR3 DNA sequence: TGTGCCAGCAGCTTAGGGCAAAAACTGTTTTTT.

This clone was found a few times. The chain employs TRBV15 and TRBJ2-3; 13 nucleotides align to TRBD2. V was clipped by 3 bases and J by 4 bases; unmatched bases: 1. Germline CDR1 LNHNV, CDR2 YYDKDF (reference sequence). The CDR3 extends over 15 amino acids. The CDR3 DNA follows: TGTGCCACCAGCAGTACTAGCGGGGGGGCAGATACGCAGTATTTT. Translating gives CATSSTSGGADTQYF.

This clone turned up a few times. V usage is TRBV6-5 and J usage is TRBJ1-3; D call uncertain. V lost 5 bases and J 0 bases, leaving 8 bases between the germline ends. Germline assignment: CDR1 MNHEY and CDR2 SVGAGI. The CDR3 is 14 amino acids. The CDR3 nucleotides are TGTGCCAGCAGTCTTGCAGTCTCTGGAAACACCATATATTTT. As protein: CASSLAVSGNTIYF.

The J gene is TRBJ2-1, the V gene TRBV29-1; TRBD1 matches 10 bases. Germline V CDR1 and CDR2: SQVTM, ANQGSEA. The CDR3 length is 14 residues. After removal of 6 bases from V and 7 bases from J, the junction contained 9 bases not matched to a gene. In DNA form, the CDR3 reads TGCAGCGTCATGGGAGGGACAGGGGAGAATGAGCAGTTCTTC. Translation gives CSVMGGTGENEQFF.

The chain recombines TRBV28 with TRBJ1-3, with a tentative D call TRBD1 (5 bases). Germline lookup yields CDR1 MDHEN and CDR2 SYDVKM. This CDR3 comprises 14 residues. Trimming stripped 5 bases from V and 2 bases from J, with 10 bases between. CDR3 DNA sequence: TGTGCCAGCAGTGTGCCAGGGACTGGAAACACCATATATTTT. Residues: CASSVPGTGNTIYF. Using reference TRBV28 and TRBJ1-3 for the parts outside the CDR3, the full variable domain is DVKVTQSSRYLVKRTGEKVFLECVQDMDHENMFWYRQDPGLGLRLIYFSYDVKMKEKGDIPEGYSVSREKKERFSLILESASTNQTSMYLCASSVPGTGNTIYFGEGSWLTVV.

The V call is TRBV11-1, the J call TRBJ2-7, with TRBD1 matching over 8 bases. Looked up from germline, CDR1 is SGHAT and CDR2 is FQDESV (reference sequence). This CDR3 spans 16 amino acids. V gave up 1 base and J gave up 7 bases; unmatched junction bases: 12. The DNA for the CDR3 is TGTGCCAGCAGCTTAGGGAGGGGGACAGGACCGACGGAGCAGTACTTC. Translation gives CASSLGRGTGPTEQYF.

The genes are TRBV4-1 and TRBJ2-7, with D perhaps TRBD2 (5 bases). Germline CDR1 reads MGHRA; CDR2 reads YSYEKL. The CDR3 contains 15 residues. V lost 1 base to trimming and J lost 0 bases, with 10 bases between them. The DNA of the CDR3 is TGCGCCAGCAGCCAAGTGGCGGGTTCCTCCTACGAGCAGTACTTC. As protein: CASSQVAGSSYEQYF.

The sample holds one count of this clone. The chain recombines TRBV7-7 with TRBJ2-1; tentative D call: TRBD2 (5 bases). The germline V and J ends were trimmed by 1 base and 8 bases, with 12 bases remaining between them. The CDR3 runs to 14 residues. Germline V gene lookup returns CDR1 SSHAT and CDR2 FNYEAQ (reference sequence). The CDR3 bases are TGTGCCAGCAGCTTAGGCGAGGGTGGCGATGAGCAGTTCTTC. Protein sequence: CASSLGEGGDEQFF. Full variable domain (remainder filled in from reference TRBV7-7 and TRBJ2-1): GAGVSQSPRYKVTKRGQDVTLRCDPISSHATLYWYQQALGQGPEFLTYFNYEAQPDKSGLPSDRFSAERPEGSISTLTIQRTEQRDSAMYRCASSLGEGGDEQFFGPGTRLTVL.